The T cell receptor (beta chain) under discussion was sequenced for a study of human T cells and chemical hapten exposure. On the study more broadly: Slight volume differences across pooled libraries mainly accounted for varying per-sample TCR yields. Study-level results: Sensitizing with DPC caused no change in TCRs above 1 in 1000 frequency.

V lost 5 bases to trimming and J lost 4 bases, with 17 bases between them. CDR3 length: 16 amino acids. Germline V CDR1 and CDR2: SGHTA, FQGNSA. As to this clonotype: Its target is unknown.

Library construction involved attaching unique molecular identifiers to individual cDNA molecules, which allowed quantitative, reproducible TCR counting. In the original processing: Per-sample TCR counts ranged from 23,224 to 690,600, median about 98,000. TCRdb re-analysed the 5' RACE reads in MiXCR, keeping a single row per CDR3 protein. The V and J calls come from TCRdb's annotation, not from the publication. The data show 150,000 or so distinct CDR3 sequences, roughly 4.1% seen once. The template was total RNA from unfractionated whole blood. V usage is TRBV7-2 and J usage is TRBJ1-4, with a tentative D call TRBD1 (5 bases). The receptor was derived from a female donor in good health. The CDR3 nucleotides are TGTGCCAGCAGCCCTGGTGGGACTCGGTATAATGAAAAACTGTTTTTT. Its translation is CASSPGGTRYNEKLFF.